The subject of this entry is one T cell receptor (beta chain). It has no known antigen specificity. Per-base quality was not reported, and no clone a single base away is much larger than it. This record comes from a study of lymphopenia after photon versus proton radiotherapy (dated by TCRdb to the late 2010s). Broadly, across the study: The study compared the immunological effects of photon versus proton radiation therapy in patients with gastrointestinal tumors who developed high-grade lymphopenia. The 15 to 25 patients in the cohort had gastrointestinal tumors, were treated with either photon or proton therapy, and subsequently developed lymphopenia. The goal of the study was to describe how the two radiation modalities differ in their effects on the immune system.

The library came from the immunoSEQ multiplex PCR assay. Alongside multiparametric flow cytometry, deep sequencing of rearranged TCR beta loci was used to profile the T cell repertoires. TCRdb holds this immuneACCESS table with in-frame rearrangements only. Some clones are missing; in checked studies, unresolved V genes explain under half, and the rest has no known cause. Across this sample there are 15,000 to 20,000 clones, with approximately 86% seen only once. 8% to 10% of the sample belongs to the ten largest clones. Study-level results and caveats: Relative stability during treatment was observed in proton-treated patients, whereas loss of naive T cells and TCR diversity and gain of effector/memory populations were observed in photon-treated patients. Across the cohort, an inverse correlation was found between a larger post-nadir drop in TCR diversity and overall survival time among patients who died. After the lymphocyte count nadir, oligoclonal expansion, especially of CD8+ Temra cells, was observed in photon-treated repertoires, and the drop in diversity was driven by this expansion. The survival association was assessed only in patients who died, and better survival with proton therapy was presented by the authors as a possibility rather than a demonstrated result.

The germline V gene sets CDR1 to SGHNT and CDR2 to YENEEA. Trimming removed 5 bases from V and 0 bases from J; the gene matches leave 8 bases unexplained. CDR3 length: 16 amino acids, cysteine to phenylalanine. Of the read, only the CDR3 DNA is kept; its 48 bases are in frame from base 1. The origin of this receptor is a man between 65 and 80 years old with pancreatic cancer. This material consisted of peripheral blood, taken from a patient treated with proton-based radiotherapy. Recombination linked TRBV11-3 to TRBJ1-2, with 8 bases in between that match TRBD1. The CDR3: CASSPNRDRTNYGYTF. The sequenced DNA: TGTGCCAGCAGCCCTAACCGGGACAGGACTAACTATGGCTACACCTTC. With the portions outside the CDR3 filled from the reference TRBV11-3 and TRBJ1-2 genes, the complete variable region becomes EAGVVQSPRYKIIEKKQPVAFWCNPISGHNTLYWYLQNLGQGPELLIRYENEEAVDDSQLPKDRFSAERLKGVDSTLKIQPAELGDSAVYLCASSPNRDRTNYGYTFGSGTRLTVV.